This is a list of T cell receptor beta chains from one sample in a study of blood T cell repertoires in COVID-19. Using immunoSEQ multiplex PCR, the repertoire was profiled, and TCRdb retains in-frame clones only, with some absent. The table records roughly 76,000 clones, around nine tenths of them present only once. Sequences were obtained from PBMCs or T cells enriched from blood (not recorded which). These receptors all come from a woman in her fifties or sixties with acute COVID-19. The CDR3 runs from the conserved cysteine through the conserved F or W. D genes are given only for firm matches.

D	V	J	CDR3
-	TRBV5-6	TRBJ1-2	CASSLAWTDPYGYTF
-	TRBV19	TRBJ1-2	CASSISQGAIGYTF
TRBD2	TRBV6-4	TRBJ2-2	CASRQLAGVAGELFF
-	TRBV2	TRBJ2-7	CASSATGYEQYF
-	TRBV19	TRBJ2-1	CASRMGGGGYNEQFF
-	TRBV24-1	TRBJ2-1	CATSARGSYNEQFF
-	TRBV27	TRBJ1-1	CASSLTRGGETEAFF
TRBD2	TRBV5-1	TRBJ2-1	CASTTSGSYNEQFF
TRBD1	TRBV3-1/TRBV3-2	TRBJ2-7	CASSHWGQSIDSSYEQYF
-	TRBV11-2	TRBJ2-1	CASTPDRAYNEQFF
-	TRBV30	TRBJ2-6	CAWSGVMGANVLTF
-	TRBV5-1	TRBJ1-1	CASSPEVQTNTEAFF
TRBD1	TRBV18	TRBJ1-4	CASSLTGPATNEKLFF
TRBD2	TRBV14	TRBJ2-7	CASSHRRSGRLWYEQYF
TRBD1	TRBV7-8	TRBJ1-1	CASSPDRSNTEAFF
-	TRBV5-1	TRBJ2-7	CASSLAIDSPTYEQYF
TRBD1	TRBV5-1	TRBJ2-7	CASQLKTGFNEQYF
TRBD1	TRBV5-4	TRBJ1-2	CASSPGQGATGYTF
-	TRBV7-2	TRBJ1-1	CASSLGQGWATEAFF
-	TRBV19	TRBJ1-5	CASSIPGRPQHF
-	TRBV11-2	TRBJ2-1	CASSSLTRNEQFF
TRBD1	TRBV27	TRBJ2-7	CASSLDRGIYEQYF
-	TRBV2	TRBJ2-1	CASSETSGVGNEQFF
-	TRBV27	TRBJ2-7	CASSLSSLRGDYEQYF
TRBD1	TRBV19	TRBJ1-1	CASSGQGVIQATEAFF
-	TRBV30	TRBJ1-1	CAWTEQVQAFF
-	TRBV18	TRBJ2-1	CASSPIGQNEQFF
TRBD2	TRBV9	TRBJ2-3	CASSGRGLAAFDTQYF
-	TRBV11-2	TRBJ1-6	CASSLAPQPGPNSPLHF
-	TRBV5-6	TRBJ2-6	CASSARVSGANVLTF
-	TRBV12-3/TRBV12-4	TRBJ1-3	CASSSRAGNTIYF
TRBD1	TRBV6-6	TRBJ1-2	CASKASGQGAGGYTF
-	TRBV10-3	TRBJ2-2	CAINTGMDTGELFF
-	TRBV30	TRBJ1-1	CAWSRQRNTEAFF
-	TRBV19	TRBJ1-3	CASSGLTATGPGNTIYF
-	TRBV18	TRBJ2-2	CASSPRGRSGELFF
TRBD2	TRBV7-9	TRBJ2-7	CASSLIEAGLNEQYF
-	TRBV7-2	TRBJ1-2	CASSLALREGGYTF
TRBD2	TRBV12-5	TRBJ2-4	CASGPRGLAGEDIQYF
TRBD1	TRBV11-2	TRBJ1-2	CASSRDRNYGYTF
-	TRBV27	TRBJ1-1	CASEGGGTEAFF
-	TRBV6-5	TRBJ2-7	CASSYSSRGVNYEQYF
-	TRBV30	TRBJ2-1	CAWSRTNYNEQFF
-	TRBV5-1	TRBJ2-7	CASSLERRGDEQYF
-	TRBV4-3	TRBJ1-1	CASSLRFPGQGRNTEAFF
-	TRBV25-1	TRBJ2-1	CASSEFGSDEQFF
-	TRBV14	TRBJ1-1	CASSQALGRQAEAFF
-	TRBV5-4	TRBJ1-2	CASSRTGLYGYTF
-	TRBV25-1	TRBJ2-3	CASGGPEARDTQYF
-	TRBV5-1	TRBJ2-3	CASSLRQARTDTQYF